These 9 T cell receptor beta chains originate from one sample sequenced in a study of T cells in Graves' hyperthyroidism and ophthalmopathy. From RNA transcripts, TCR beta CDR3 regions were amplified. In the first-round RT-PCR of the TCR CDR3, the HTBI primer set was used. TCRdb ran MiXCR on the multiplex PCR reads and lists one entry per CDR3 protein. The sample includes about 260,000 distinct CDR3 sequences, approximately 26% of them seen just once. The specimen sequenced was blood. The source of these receptors is a man in his forties with Graves' hyperthyroidism that later progressed to Graves' ophthalmopathy.

Many counts were recorded for this clonotype. The chain combines TRBV2 with TRBJ1-1; the D gene is possibly TRBD1 (6 bases). The CDR3 has 14 residues. Germline values: CDR1 SNHLY, CDR2 FYNNEI. V gave up 6 bases and J gave up 4 bases, with 15 bases separating them. DNA for the CDR3: TGTGCCAGCAGCAAGGGGGGCAGGGGCACTGAAGCTTTCTTT. As protein: CASSKGGRGTEAFF.

The chain joins TRBV28 to TRBJ2-7; D is uncertain. The CDR3 length is 12 residues. Germline lookup yields CDR1 MDHEN and CDR2 SYDVKM. V was shortened by 2 bases and J by 12 bases, with 14 bases between the two germline ends. The CDR3: CASSLKRPPAYF. CDR3 nucleotides: TGTGCCAGCAGTTTAAAGAGGCCACCGGCGTACTTC.

At least ten counts were recorded for this clonotype. The gene calls are TRBV9 and TRBJ2-1, with TRBD2 identical over 13 bases. The trim removed 0 bases at V and 6 bases at J, leaving 6 bases unmatched. CDR3 length: 17 residues. CDR1 SGDLS and CDR2 YYNGEE come from the germline V gene. The chain's CDR3 is CASSVDAGLAGVNEQFF. The CDR3 DNA sequence: TGTGCCAGCAGCGTAGATGCCGGACTAGCGGGAGTCAATGAGCAGTTCTTC.

Ten or more counts support this clonotype. V and J are TRBV6-1 and TRBJ2-4, with 9 bases identical to TRBD2. This CDR3 contains 17 residues. The germline V gene has CDR1 MNHNS and CDR2 SASEGT. V gave up 2 bases and J gave up 6 bases; unmatched junction bases: 11. This CDR3 is CASSELTGTSKGNIQYF. CDR3 bases: TGTGCCAGCAGTGAACTGACGGGGACTAGCAAGGGAAACATTCAGTACTTC.

This clonotype was seen many times. The rearrangement links TRBV30 to TRBJ1-6; TRBD1 aligns across 7 bases. There are 14 residues in the CDR3. From germline, CDR1 is GTSNPN and CDR2 SVGIG (reference sequence). Unmatched junction bases numbered 10, after V lost 5 bases and J lost 9 bases. CDR3 protein: CAWGVGTESSPLHF. In DNA, the CDR3 is TGTGCCTGGGGGGTCGGGACAGAAAGTTCACCCCTCCACTTT.

There are many counts of this clonotype. The chain joins TRBV28 to TRBJ2-7; 10 nucleotides agree with TRBD1. CDR1 and CDR2 (germline): MDHEN, SYDVKM. V gave up 4 bases and J gave up 5 bases; unmatched junction bases: 11. The CDR3 loop spans 16 amino acids. CDR3 amino acids: CASSSNRRDRGHEQYF. For the CDR3, the DNA is TGTGCCAGCAGTTCGAATCGCCGGGACAGGGGCCACGAGCAGTACTTC.

This clonotype was picked up many times. This chain connects TRBV5-6 to TRBJ2-4, with D possibly matching TRBD2 (5 bases). V dropped 3 bases and J dropped 0 bases, with 7 bases sitting between them. CDR3 length equals 14 residues. CDR1 SGHDT and CDR2 YYEEEE come from the germline V gene. CDR3 sequence: CASSSGLAKNIQYF. CDR3 DNA sequence: TGTGCCAGCAGCTCTGGACTAGCCAAAAACATTCAGTACTTC. Based on the CDR3 plus reference TRBV5-6 and TRBJ2-4, the full variable domain is DAGVTQSPTHLIKTRGQQVTLRCSPKSGHDTVSWYQQALGQGPQFIFQYYEEEERQRGNFPDRFSGHQFPNYSSELNVNALLLGDSALYLCASSSGLAKNIQYFGAGTRLSVL.

At least ten counts were recorded for this clonotype. The rearrangement links TRBV11-3 to TRBJ2-4, with D possibly matching TRBD1 (6 bases). The V end lost 3 bases, the J end lost 5 bases, and 11 bases lay between the germline ends. This CDR3 spans 14 amino acids. Germline lookup yields CDR1 SGHNT and CDR2 YENEEA. CDR3 coding DNA: TGTGCCAGCAGCTTGGGGGCAGGACAAAACATTCAGTACTTC. The encoded protein is CASSLGAGQNIQYF.

This clonotype came up many times. At one end the junction does not follow the germline gene, possibly because of a read error. The rearrangement links TRBV9 to TRBJ2-2, with 13 bases lining up with TRBD2. The length of the CDR3 is 16 residues. Germline CDR1 is SGDLS and CDR2 is YYNGEE. The CDR3: CASSVGLAGDTGELFF. The CDR3 DNA sequence: TGCGCCAGCAGCGTAGGACTAGCGGGAGACACCGGGGAGCTGTTTTTT. Looking up the rest from reference TRBV9 and TRBJ2-2 gives the full variable domain: DSGVTQTPKHLITATGQRVTLRCSPRSGDLSVYWYQQSLDQGLQFLIQYYNGEERAKGNILERFSAQQFPDLHSELNLSSLELGDSALYFCASSVGLAGDTGELFFGEGSRLTVL.